One and the same sample provided the 7 T cell receptor beta chains below, sequenced in a study of tissue T cells after allogeneic stem cell transplantation. Data came from immunoSEQ multiplex PCR; TCRdb stores just in-frame clones and leaves some out. The sample shows around 2,000 clones, roughly 80% of them seen only once. The starting material was ileal tissue, obtained at autopsy. The receptor source for this set is a male patient aged 35 to 69 with steroid-refractory graft-versus-host disease after an allogeneic stem cell transplant. The graft donor may have contributed some T cells.

The chain employs TRBV4-3 and TRBJ1-2; D possibly corresponds to TRBD1 (5 bases). CDR1 is LGHNA and CDR2 is YSLEER in the germline V gene. The length of the CDR3 is 15 residues. Trimming took 0 bases from V and 3 from J, leaving 11 bases between them. The CDR3, as DNA: TGCGCCAGCAGCCAAGAGTTACTAGGGGACTATGGCTACACCTTC. It codes for CASSQELLGDYGYTF.

The CDR3 bases are TGTGCCAGCAGCCCTTCCCGGGACAGGGGCTACGAGCAGTACTTC. It yields the protein CASSPSRDRGYEQYF. The J gene is TRBJ2-7, the V gene TRBV5-4; 10 bases are shared with TRBD1. The CDR3 covers 15 residues. CDR1 SGHNT and CDR2 YYREEE come from the germline V gene (reference sequence). V shed 4 bases, J shed 3 bases, and the junction held 7 bases outside the gene matches.

V is TRBV5-5 and J is TRBJ1-2; TRBD1 might be the D (5 bases). Trimming cost V 2 bases and J 6 bases, with 14 bases left between them. The CDR3 has 14 residues. CDR1 is SGHKS and CDR2 is YYEKEE in the germline V gene (reference sequence). Here the CDR3 DNA reads TGTGCCAGCAGCTTCCCCCGGGGAGGGGATGGCTACACCTTC. Translation gives CASSFPRGGDGYTF.

There are a few counts of this clone. V and J are TRBV4-2 and TRBJ2-7; 8 bases match TRBD2. The CDR3 totals 14 residues. CDR1 LGHNA and CDR2 YNFKEQ come from the germline V gene. V lost 3 bases and J lost 1; bases outside the gene matches: 2. The CDR3 loop is CASSHGGASYEQYF. The CDR3, as DNA: TGTGCCAGCAGCCACGGGGGGGCGTCCTACGAGCAGTACTTC.

The gene calls are TRBV14 and TRBJ1-6; D might be TRBD1 (5 bases). Germline V lookup: CDR1 SGHDN, CDR2 FVKESK. The ends were cut back, 2 bases at V and 4 bases at J, with 12 bases in the middle. The CDR3 totals 16 residues. Here the CDR3 reads CASSQIGGNYNSPLHF. CDR3 DNA sequence: TGTGCCAGCAGCCAAATCGGGGGTAATTATAATTCACCCCTCCACTTT.

The chain links TRBV9 to TRBJ1-6; TRBD1 agrees at 8 bases. The CDR3 has 15 amino acids. Germline lookup yields CDR1 SGDLS and CDR2 YYNGEE. Trimming removed 1 base from V and 7 bases from J; junction bases left unmatched: 4. The CDR3 region is CASSVQGQANSPLHF. CDR3 coding DNA: TGTGCCAGCAGCGTACAGGGACAGGCCAATTCACCCCTCCACTTT.

The chain links TRBV5-1 to TRBJ1-5; D is perhaps TRBD1 (6 bases). Per the germline V gene, CDR1 is SGHRS and CDR2 is YFSETQ. Between the trimmed V and J ends, which lost 2 bases and 0 bases, there was a span of 18 bases. This CDR3 has 18 amino acids. For the CDR3, the DNA is TGCGCCAGCAGCTTCCCCGGGACATTACCTTATAGCAATCAGCCCCAGCATTTT. Its translation: CASSFPGTLPYSNQPQHF. The whole variable domain, remainder taken from reference TRBV5-1 and TRBJ1-5, is KAGVTQTPRYLIKTRGQQVTLSCSPISGHRSVSWYQQTPGQGLQFLFEYFSETQRNKGNFPGRFSGRQFSNSRSEMNVSTLELGDSALYLCASSFPGTLPYSNQPQHFGDGTRLSIL.